One sample yielded the 24 T cell receptor beta chains listed below, sequenced in a study of CD4 T cells in relation to SARS-CoV-2 and coronaviruses. The table came from immunoSEQ multiplex PCR; TCRdb's copy has only in-frame clones and leaves some out. The repertoire holds 11,000 or so clones, approximately 80% seen once, with over 10% in the top ten. Before the COVID-19 pandemic, during about 2011-2019, CD4+ T cells were taken from unexposed donors. Isolation of CD4+ T cells took place after roughly nine days in culture. Their antigen targets remain unknown. The sample taken for sequencing was CD4+ T cells from PBMCs, cultured in vitro. Receptors originate from a human donor in good health.

The rearrangement links TRBV11-2 to TRBJ2-5, with D perhaps assigned TRBD1 or TRBD2 (5 bases each). CDR1 is SGHAT, CDR2 FQNNGV, per germline. The CDR3 length is 16 residues. Trimming stripped 5 bases from V and 5 bases from J, with 21 bases between. The CDR3 spells CASSPRDGQLWETQYF. The CDR3 DNA reads TGTGCCAGCAGCCCAAGGGACGGGCAGTTGTGGGAGACCCAGTACTTC.

This clone turned up a few times. V and J are TRBV2 and TRBJ2-2; D perhaps matches TRBD1 (5 bases). With 1 base removed from V and 2 bases from J, the gap between germline ends came to 8 bases. Germline values: CDR1 SNHLY, CDR2 FYNNEI. CDR3 length: 15 amino acids. As DNA, the CDR3 is TGTGCCAGCAGTGAAGGGACACTTAACACCGGGGAGCTGTTTTTT. Protein product: CASSEGTLNTGELFF. Combining the CDR3 with reference TRBV2 and TRBJ2-2 gives the whole variable domain EPEVTQTPSHQVTQMGQEVILRCVPISNHLYFYWYRQILGQKVEFLVSFYNNEISEKSEIFDDQFSVERPDGSNFTLKIRSTKLEDSAMYFCASSEGTLNTGELFFGEGSRLTVL.

The chain employs TRBV11-2 and TRBJ1-2; 9 bases agree with TRBD1. After removal of 5 bases from V and 8 bases from J, the junction contained 3 bases not matched to a gene. CDR3 length: 12 amino acids. CDR1 and CDR2 from the germline V gene are SGHAT and FQNNGV. The CDR3 region has the DNA TGTGCCAGCAGCACAGGGGGCTGGGGCTACACCTTC. This gives the protein CASSTGGWGYTF.

This clone was observed a few times. The chain combines TRBV4-1 with TRBJ1-5; D might be TRBD1 (6 bases). CDR3 length: 17 amino acids. V was pared by 2 bases and J by 4 bases, with 18 bases between. In germline, CDR1 is MGHRA, CDR2 YSYEKL. CDR3 sequence (DNA): TGCGCCAGCAGCCAAAGGGGCTGGGGGCCCGGAAATCAGCCCCAGCATTTT. Amino acids: CASSQRGWGPGNQPQHF.

The rearrangement uses TRBV11-2 and TRBJ2-1; D is unclear. The CDR3 is 15 residues long. Germline V gene lookup returns CDR1 SGHAT and CDR2 FQNNGV. V was shortened by 4 bases and J by 0 bases, with 10 bases between the two germline ends. In DNA form, the CDR3 reads TGTGCCAGCAGCTCCACTCTGAGCTCCTACAATGAGCAGTTCTTC. The encoded protein is CASSSTLSSYNEQFF.

The chain couples TRBV2 to TRBJ1-4; the D gene is possibly TRBD1 (6 bases). The CDR3 totals 14 residues. Trimming left V 4 bases short and J 5 bases short, with 11 bases between. Germline V gene lookup returns CDR1 SNHLY and CDR2 FYNNEI. CDR3 in amino acids: CASSGQGQNEKLFF. DNA for the CDR3: TGTGCCAGCAGTGGGCAGGGGCAAAATGAAAAACTGTTTTTT.

The J gene is TRBJ1-2, the V gene TRBV18; D might be TRBD1 (6 bases). The CDR3 has 15 amino acids. Germline loops: CDR1 KGHSH, CDR2 LQKENI. Trimming stripped 3 bases from V and 5 bases from J, with 16 bases between. In nucleotides, the CDR3 is TGTGCCAGCTCACCGCCTACAGGGATCGCTTATGGCTACACCTTC. It specifies CASSPPTGIAYGYTF. The variable domain in full, completed from reference TRBV18 and TRBJ1-2, reads NAGVMQNPRHLVRRRGQEARLRCSPMKGHSHVYWYRQLPEEGLKFMVYLQKENIIDESGMPKERFSAEFPKEGPSILRIQQVVRGDSAAYFCASSPPTGIAYGYTFGSGTRLTVV.

The J gene is TRBJ2-7, the V gene TRBV24-1, with D tentatively TRBD2 (5 bases). Trimming removed 5 bases at V and 0 bases at J, with 22 bases between. The germline V gene encodes CDR1 KGHDR and CDR2 SFDVKD. CDR3 size: 18 residues. CDR3 region: CATSGGRASIEGSYEQYF. CDR3 DNA: TGTGCCACCAGTGGTGGTCGGGCCTCGATTGAGGGCTCCTACGAGCAGTACTTC.

The rearrangement joins TRBV6-5 to TRBJ1-2; D unclear. V lost 0 bases, J lost 3 bases, and 14 bases lay in between. In germline, CDR1 is MNHEY, CDR2 SVGAGI. The CDR3 runs to 16 residues. In nucleotides, the CDR3 is TGTGCCAGCAGTTACTCGAGCTTCTCGAGGGACTATGGCTACACCTTC. Translation: CASSYSSFSRDYGYTF.

The V call is TRBV5-8, the J call TRBJ2-4; possible D gene TRBD1, 6 bases. The CDR3 covers 14 residues. Per germline, CDR1 SGHTS and CDR2 YDEGEE. The V end lost 7 bases, the J end lost 0 bases, and 11 bases lay between the germline ends. DNA for the CDR3: TGTGCCAGCCTTGACAGGCCAGCCAAAAACATTCAGTACTTC. This sequence encodes CASLDRPAKNIQYF.

The chain uses TRBV12-3 or TRBV12-4 and TRBJ2-7, with 8 positions matching TRBD1. The CDR3 loop spans 12 amino acids. J lost 6 bases, V lost 4 bases, and 2 bases had no gene match. This CDR3 reads CASSWTGSEQYF. The DNA of the CDR3 is TGTGCCAGCAGTTGGACAGGGAGCGAGCAGTACTTC.

V and J are TRBV18 and TRBJ2-3; 14 positions agree with TRBD2. The junction had 7 bases not matched to a gene; V was cut back by 3 bases and J by 5 bases. The CDR3 consists of 17 residues. Germline V CDR1 and CDR2: KGHSH, LQKENI. CDR3 in DNA: TGTGCCAGCTCACCCGGGACTAGCGGGAGACCTGAAGATACGCAGTATTTT. Its translation: CASSPGTSGRPEDTQYF.

V usage is TRBV28 and J usage is TRBJ2-7; perhaps D is TRBD1 or TRBD2 (6 bases each). Germline loops: CDR1 MDHEN, CDR2 SYDVKM. The CDR3 runs to 16 residues. Trimming removed 5 bases from V and 3 bases from J, with 20 bases in between. The CDR3 coding sequence is TGTGCCAGCAGTCCGACAGGAGGGAGAGGACACTACGAGCAGTACTTC. It encodes CASSPTGGRGHYEQYF. The variable domain in full, completed from reference TRBV28 and TRBJ2-7, reads DVKVTQSSRYLVKRTGEKVFLECVQDMDHENMFWYRQDPGLGLRLIYFSYDVKMKEKGDIPEGYSVSREKKERFSLILESASTNQTSMYLCASSPTGGRGHYEQYFGPGTRLTVT.

The rearrangement links TRBV30 to TRBJ2-1; TRBD1 matches at 7 bases. This CDR3 has 14 amino acids. With 1 base clipped from V and 2 bases from J, the junction kept 2 bases outside the gene matches. CDR1 and CDR2 from the germline V gene are GTSNPN and SVGIG (reference sequence). CDR3 sequence: CAWSGDSAYNEQFF. The CDR3 bases are TGTGCCTGGAGTGGGGACAGTGCCTACAATGAGCAGTTCTTC. The variable domain in full, with the rest retrieved from reference TRBV30 and TRBJ2-1, is SQTIHQWPATLVQPVGSPLSLECTVEGTSNPNLYWYRQAAGRGLQLLFYSVGIGQISSEVPQNLSASRPQDRQFILSSKKLLLSDSGFYLCAWSGDSAYNEQFFGPGTRLTVL.

This clone has a single count. The rearrangement uses TRBV7-9 and TRBJ2-1; 7 bases match TRBD2. After removal of 4 bases from V and 9 bases from J, the junction contained 21 bases not matched to a gene. Germline CDR1 reads SEHNR; CDR2 reads FQNEAQ (reference sequence). CDR3 length: 18 amino acids. CDR3 region: CASSSILGGEARSGEQFF. The CDR3 nucleotides are TGTGCCAGCAGCTCAATTCTGGGGGGGGAGGCCAGGAGTGGTGAGCAGTTCTTC.

This chain links TRBV27 with TRBJ1-4; possibly TRBD1 for D (5 bases). Germline-derived CDR1 and CDR2 are MNHEY and SMNVEV (reference sequence). V was shortened by 0 bases and J by 5 bases, with 10 bases between the two germline ends. CDR3 length: 15 amino acids. CDR3 nucleotides: TGTGCCAGCAGTTTATCGTGGGGGTTAAATGAAAAACTGTTTTTT. Its protein product is CASSLSWGLNEKLFF.

This clone was detected a few times. The chain couples TRBV6-1 to TRBJ2-3; D might be TRBD2 (5 bases). The germline V gene has CDR1 MNHNS and CDR2 SASEGT. The length of the CDR3 is 15 residues. The V end lost 3 bases, the J end lost 1 base, and 11 bases lay between the germline ends. As DNA, the CDR3 is TGTGCCAGCAGTGAGATGCGGGCCGGCACAGATACGCAGTATTTT. This sequence encodes CASSEMRAGTDTQYF.

The chain couples TRBV7-2 to TRBJ2-6; no definite D call. CDR3 length: 18 residues. Germline CDR1 reads SGHTA; CDR2 reads FQGNSA. Trimming stripped 0 bases from V and 2 bases from J, with 14 bases between. CDR3 region: CASSLAVFRSAGANVLTF. DNA of the CDR3: TGTGCCAGCAGCTTAGCGGTCTTCAGGTCGGCTGGGGCCAACGTCCTGACTTTC.

CDR3 loop: CASSVAWGLTYEQYF. The CDR3, as DNA: TGTGCCAGCAGCGTAGCGTGGGGACTAACCTACGAGCAGTACTTC. The V call is TRBV9, the J call TRBJ2-7; 7 positions agree with TRBD2. V lost 0 bases to trimming and J lost 2 bases; unmatched junction nucleotides: 5. Germline CDR1 and CDR2: SGDLS and YYNGEE. The CDR3 sequence is 15 residues long.

The rearrangement links TRBV4-1 to TRBJ2-5; 8 nucleotides match TRBD2. CDR1 MGHRA and CDR2 YSYEKL come from the germline V gene. The CDR3 is 15 residues long. The V gene end was trimmed by 1 base and the J gene end by 10 bases; junction bases not matched to a gene: 11. CDR3 sequence reads: CASSQGSSGGRSQYF. For the CDR3, the DNA is TGCGCCAGCAGCCAAGGTTCCAGCGGGGGCCGGAGCCAGTACTTC.

This sequence joins TRBV29-1 and TRBJ1-1; D is perhaps TRBD1 (5 bases). V lost 4 bases and J 4 bases, leaving 13 bases between the germline ends. Germline lookup yields CDR1 SQVTM and CDR2 ANQGSEA. This CDR3 spans 13 amino acids. The CDR3 DNA reads TGCAGCGTTGTCGGGGCCCTCGCCACTGAAGCTTTCTTT. Translating it yields CSVVGALATEAFF.

The V call is TRBV30, the J call TRBJ1-1, with 7 bases matching TRBD1. The CDR3 consists of 13 residues. Germline V gene lookup returns CDR1 GTSNPN and CDR2 SVGIG (reference sequence). Trimming cost V 2 bases and J 8 bases; bases outside gene matches: 8. The CDR3 DNA follows: TGTGCCTGGAGTCGGAGGGGGCGCACAGAAGCTTTCTTT. It encodes CAWSRRGRTEAFF.

The chain recombines TRBV7-2 with TRBJ2-6; 8 nucleotides agree with TRBD2. With 3 bases clipped from V and 3 bases from J, the junction kept 7 bases outside the gene matches. The CDR3 is 17 residues long. Germline CDR1 reads SGHTA; CDR2 reads FQGNSA. CDR3 in DNA: TGTGCCAGCAGCTTTCGGGGGGGTCTAAGTGGGGCCAACGTCCTGACTTTC. This codes for CASSFRGGLSGANVLTF. Full variable domain (rest looked up from reference TRBV7-2 and TRBJ2-6): GAGVSQSPSNKVTEKGKDVELRCDPISGHTALYWYRQSLGQGLEFLIYFQGNSAPDKSGLPSDRFSAERTGGSVSTLTIQRTQQEDSAVYLCASSFRGGLSGANVLTFGAGSRLTVL.

The genes are TRBV19 and TRBJ2-5; D remains unclear. Trimming took off 2 bases at V and 5 bases at J, with 9 bases between the two ends. This CDR3 is 13 amino acids long. Germline-derived CDR1 and CDR2 are LNHDA and SQIVND (reference sequence). CDR3 protein: CASSIWDGETQYF. CDR3 DNA sequence: TGTGCCAGTAGTATATGGGATGGGGAGACCCAGTACTTC.